A single sample gave rise to the 22 T cell receptor beta chains below, sequenced in a study of OX40 agonist ivuxolimab in advanced cancers. This table comes from immunoSEQ multiplex PCR, and its TCRdb copy is limited to in-frame clones, with some not included. The sample holds roughly 74,000 clones; less than 90% are singletons and the top ten take approximately 2.1%. The sequencing here drew on CD4+ or CD8+ T cells sorted from blood, taken in a trial of the OX40 agonist ivuxolimab. These receptors all come from an adult with an advanced solid tumor such as melanoma, head and neck, liver or kidney cancer.

The rearrangement links TRBV29-1 to TRBJ1-2; D is uncertain. The germline CDR1 and CDR2 sequences are SQVTM and ANQGSEA. V lost 0 bases to trimming and J lost 2 bases, with 10 bases between them. This CDR3 spans 14 amino acids. The CDR3 here is CSVEDSGKNYGYTF. CDR3 DNA: TGCAGCGTTGAAGATTCGGGCAAGAACTATGGCTACACCTTC.

The gene calls are TRBV28 and TRBJ2-5, with 7 bases aligning to TRBD1. Germline V lookup: CDR1 MDHEN, CDR2 SYDVKM. The CDR3 consists of 10 residues. Trimming removed 4 bases from V and 10 bases from J; junction bases left unmatched: 0. The CDR3 region is CASSSGGQYF. The CDR3 DNA follows: TGTGCCAGCAGTTCAGGGGGCCAGTACTTC.

The CDR3 here is CASSLRSGETYEQYF. CDR3 in DNA: TGCGCCAGCAGCTTGCGGTCCGGGGAGACCTACGAGCAGTACTTC. This chain connects TRBV5-1 to TRBJ2-7; D might be TRBD2 (5 bases). The germline V gene has CDR1 SGHRS and CDR2 YFSETQ. The CDR3 contains 15 residues. Trimming removed 1 base at V and 2 bases at J, with 13 bases between. Together with reference TRBV5-1 and TRBJ2-7, the CDR3 gives the full variable domain: KAGVTQTPRYLIKTRGQQVTLSCSPISGHRSVSWYQQTPGQGLQFLFEYFSETQRNKGNFPGRFSGRQFSNSRSEMNVSTLELGDSALYLCASSLRSGETYEQYFGPGTRLTVT.

The gene calls are TRBV5-3 and TRBJ1-5; the D gene is possibly TRBD1 (6 bases). TRBV5-3 is assigned to the ORF class and has an uncertain function. The V gene lost 2 bases and the J gene lost 1 base, with 28 bases spanning the gap. CDR3 size: 21 residues. The CDR3 region is CARSFGFFVQGVFWSNQPQHF. CDR3 DNA sequence: TGTGCCAGAAGCTTCGGATTTTTTGTACAGGGTGTATTTTGGAGCAATCAGCCCCAGCATTTT.

The chain combines TRBV11-2 with TRBJ1-2; D is possibly TRBD1 (5 bases). Germline V gives CDR1 SGHAT, CDR2 FQNNGV. The length of the CDR3 is 15 residues. Trimming took off 0 bases at V and 4 bases at J, with 12 bases between the two ends. In nucleotides, the CDR3 is TGTGCCAGCAGCTTAGACTGGCAGGGCGGCTATGGCTACACCTTC. It specifies CASSLDWQGGYGYTF.

Concerning this clone: Within the sample, other DNA sequences also encode this same CDR3. This chain links TRBV9 with TRBJ1-1; TRBD1 agrees at 9 bases. Germline V gives CDR1 SGDLS, CDR2 YYNGEE. The ends lost 2 bases at V and 5 bases at J; junction bases unmatched: 1. This CDR3 contains 13 residues. The CDR3: CASSVDRGTEAFF. The DNA of the CDR3 is TGTGCCAGCAGCGTGGACAGGGGAACTGAAGCTTTCTTT.

The chain employs TRBV28 and TRBJ1-3; the D gene is possibly TRBD1 (6 bases). Germline loops: CDR1 MDHEN, CDR2 SYDVKM. The CDR3 is 16 residues long. Trimming cost V 5 bases and J 9 bases, with 23 bases left between them. The CDR3 loop is CASSPAQGSWMGTIYF. The CDR3 bases are TGTGCCAGCAGTCCCGCTCAGGGGTCTTGGATGGGCACCATATATTTT.

This chain connects TRBV28 to TRBJ2-5; perhaps TRBD2 as D (5 bases). Germline V gives CDR1 MDHEN, CDR2 SYDVKM. The CDR3 has 13 amino acids. The V end lost 5 bases, the J end lost 9 bases, and 16 bases lay between the germline ends. In nucleotides, the CDR3 is TGTGCCAGCAGTCTGCAGACTAATGAGGCCCAGTACTTC. Translating it yields CASSLQTNEAQYF.

This chain joins TRBV28 and TRBJ1-5, with a tentative D call TRBD1 (5 bases). This CDR3 is 14 amino acids long. From germline, CDR1 is MDHEN and CDR2 SYDVKM. With 2 bases removed from V and 9 bases from J, the gap between germline ends came to 14 bases. CDR3 in amino acids: CASSLDQGPVPQHF. The CDR3 DNA reads as TGTGCCAGCAGTTTAGACCAGGGCCCGGTGCCCCAGCATTTT. The variable domain in full, completed from reference TRBV28 and TRBJ1-5, reads DVKVTQSSRYLVKRTGEKVFLECVQDMDHENMFWYRQDPGLGLRLIYFSYDVKMKEKGDIPEGYSVSREKKERFSLILESASTNQTSMYLCASSLDQGPVPQHFGDGTRLSIL.

This sequence joins TRBV4-1 and TRBJ2-7; TRBD2 matches 7 bases. Trimming removed 4 bases from V and 3 bases from J; junction bases left unmatched: 12. This CDR3 spans 16 amino acids. Germline CDR1 reads MGHRA; CDR2 reads YSYEKL. Here the CDR3 reads CASSPLAAGTFYEQYF. Written as DNA, the CDR3 is TGCGCCAGCAGCCCCCTGGCAGCGGGGACGTTCTACGAGCAGTACTTC.

This chain connects TRBV19 to TRBJ1-2, with D tentatively TRBD1 (5 bases). Per the germline V gene, CDR1 is LNHDA and CDR2 is SQIVND (reference sequence). The CDR3 covers 15 residues. Trimming cost V 3 bases and J 2 bases, with 13 bases left between them. The CDR3 DNA reads as TGTGCCAGTAGTATGGGGGTTGGCGGCAACTATGGCTACACCTTC. It codes for CASSMGVGGNYGYTF.

The chain recombines TRBV7-3 with TRBJ2-2; D not resolved. V shed 2 bases and J shed 4 bases, with 11 bases lying between them. CDR1 SGHTA and CDR2 FQGTGA come from the germline V gene. The CDR3 runs to 15 residues. The CDR3 bases are TGTGCCAGCAGCTTATCAGCGCAACCCACCGGGGAGCTGTTTTTT. Translating it yields CASSLSAQPTGELFF.

This clone appeared a few times. The CDR3 loop reads CASSLENYGYTF. As DNA, the CDR3 is TGTGCCAGCAGCTTAGAGAACTATGGCTACACCTTC. V usage is TRBV7-9 and J usage is TRBJ1-2; D unclear. The germline gives CDR1 SEHNR, CDR2 FQNEAQ (reference sequence). CDR3 length: 12 amino acids. Trimming stripped 1 base from V and 2 bases from J, with 2 bases between.

V and J are TRBV9 and TRBJ1-6; D gene unclear. CDR3 length: 16 residues. With 6 bases removed from V and 4 bases from J, the gap between germline ends came to 17 bases. Germline assignment: CDR1 SGDLS and CDR2 YYNGEE. The CDR3 DNA sequence: TGTGCCAGCACCCTAACCGATAGCGGGTATAATTCACCCCTCCACTTT. The encoded protein is CASTLTDSGYNSPLHF. The entire variable domain, with the rest obtained from reference TRBV9 and TRBJ1-6, is as follows: DSGVTQTPKHLITATGQRVTLRCSPRSGDLSVYWYQQSLDQGLQFLIQYYNGEERAKGNILERFSAQQFPDLHSELNLSSLELGDSALYFCASTLTDSGYNSPLHFGNGTRLTVT.

J is TRBJ1-1 and V is TRBV27, with D possibly matching TRBD1 (6 bases). The CDR3 runs 14 residues. Trimming took off 6 bases at V and 0 bases at J, with 11 bases between the two ends. Germline CDR1 reads MNHEY; CDR2 reads SMNVEV (reference sequence). The CDR3 DNA reads as TGTGCCAGCAGGCAGACAGGCATGAACACTGAAGCTTTCTTT. This codes for CASRQTGMNTEAFF.

This clone was counted a single time. V gene TRBV30 combines with J gene TRBJ1-2; D remains unclear. Trimming cost V 3 bases and J 8 bases, with 19 bases left between them. This CDR3 comprises 14 residues. The germline V gene has CDR1 GTSNPN and CDR2 SVGIG (reference sequence). The DNA for the CDR3 is TGTGCCTGGAGCGAATTCGGGAGCCACGTAGGCTACACCTTC. It yields the protein CAWSEFGSHVGYTF.

The gene calls are TRBV7-9 and TRBJ2-6; 10 bases are shared with TRBD1. The CDR3 consists of 17 residues. Losses at the gene ends were 4 bases for V and 1 base for J; bases not matched to a gene: 4. Germline CDR1 is SEHNR and CDR2 is FQNEAQ (reference sequence). In nucleotides, the CDR3 is TGTGCCAGCAGCTCCCCGGGACAGGGGTCTGGGGCCAACGTCCTGACTTTC. Its translation is CASSSPGQGSGANVLTF.

The gene calls are TRBV4-3 and TRBJ2-5; D is perhaps TRBD2 (6 bases). The germline V and J ends were trimmed by 3 bases and 5 bases, with 16 bases remaining between them. Germline CDR1 reads LGHNA; CDR2 reads YSLEER. CDR3 length: 15 residues. For the CDR3, the DNA is TGCGCCAGCAGCCAGGAGGGAGCCCTCATTGAGACCCAGTACTTC. The encoded protein is CASSQEGALIETQYF.

The rearrangement uses TRBV28 and TRBJ2-7; perhaps TRBD1 as D (5 bases). Germline CDR1 and CDR2: MDHEN and SYDVKM. V lost 6 bases and J lost 3, with 15 bases in between. CDR3 length: 14 residues. The CDR3 sequence is CASRGAGPHYEQYF. Written as DNA, the CDR3 is TGTGCCAGCAGAGGGGCCGGGCCCCACTACGAGCAGTACTTC.

The V and J genes are TRBV10-3 and TRBJ2-1; the match to TRBD2 covers 13 bases. Trimming took 0 bases from V and 5 from J; bases not matched to a gene: 4. CDR3 length equals 17 residues. The germline CDR1 and CDR2 sequences are ENHRY and SYGVKD. CDR3 nucleotides: TGTGCCATCAGTGAGTCTGCACTAGCGGGGGGGAACAATGAGCAGTTCTTC. This translates into CAISESALAGGNNEQFF.

The V and J genes are TRBV4-3 and TRBJ1-2; TRBD1 might be the D (6 bases). This CDR3 comprises 14 residues. V was clipped by 3 bases and J by 5 bases, with 13 bases between them. CDR1 is LGHNA, CDR2 YSLEER, per germline. The CDR3 sequence is CASSQNRDGYGYTF. CDR3 bases: TGCGCCAGCAGCCAGAACAGGGATGGGTATGGCTACACCTTC.

The chain has TRBV27 and TRBJ1-2; D is uncertain. Germline assignment: CDR1 MNHEY and CDR2 SMNVEV (reference sequence). The CDR3 contains 16 residues. V was shortened by 0 bases and J by 2 bases, with 13 bases between the two germline ends. CDR3 sequence (DNA): TGTGCCAGCAGTTTATCGCAAGAGCGTAGGAACTATGGCTACACCTTC. Its translation is CASSLSQERRNYGYTF.